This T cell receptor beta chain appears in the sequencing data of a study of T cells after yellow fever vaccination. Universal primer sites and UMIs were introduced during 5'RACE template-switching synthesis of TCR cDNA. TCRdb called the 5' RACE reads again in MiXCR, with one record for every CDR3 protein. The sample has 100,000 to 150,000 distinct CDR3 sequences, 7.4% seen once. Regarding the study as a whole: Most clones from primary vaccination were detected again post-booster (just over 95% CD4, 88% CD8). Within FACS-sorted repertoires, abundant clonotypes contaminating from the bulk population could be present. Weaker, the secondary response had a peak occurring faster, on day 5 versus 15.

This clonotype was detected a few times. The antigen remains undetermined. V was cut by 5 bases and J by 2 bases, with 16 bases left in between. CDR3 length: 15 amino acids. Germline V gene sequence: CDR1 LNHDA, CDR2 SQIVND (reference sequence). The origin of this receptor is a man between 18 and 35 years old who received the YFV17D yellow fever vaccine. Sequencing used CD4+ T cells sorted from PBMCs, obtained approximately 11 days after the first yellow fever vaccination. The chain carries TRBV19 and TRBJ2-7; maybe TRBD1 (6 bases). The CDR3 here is CASSLNRGGPYEQYF. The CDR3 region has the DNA TGTGCCAGTAGTTTAAACAGAGGGGGTCCCTACGAGCAGTACTTC.